A single sample is the source of the 26 T cell receptor beta chains below, sequenced in a study of shared clonotypes between healthy human individuals. The data were produced by immunoSEQ multiplex PCR, yet TCRdb's version contains in-frame clones alone and is incomplete. The repertoire holds 850,000 to 1,200,000 clones, with around four fifths as singletons. Material for sequencing was memory CD4+ T cells sorted from blood. Subset described: CD45RA-negative fraction. These receptor sequences come from a young man in good health.

This sequence joins TRBV19 and TRBJ1-2; TRBD1 matches 8 bases. This CDR3 has 14 residues. With 5 bases clipped from V and 8 bases from J, the junction kept 10 bases outside the gene matches. Germline CDR1 reads LNHDA; CDR2 reads SQIVND (reference sequence). This CDR3 reads CASSSRQGSGGYTF. CDR3 nucleotides: TGTGCCAGTAGTTCCCGACAGGGGAGTGGCGGCTACACCTTC.

In regard to this clone: The sample carries other DNA sequences with the same CDR3. The rearrangement links TRBV18 to TRBJ1-5, with D possibly TRBD1 on 5 matching bases. The V gene's germline CDR1 is KGHSH and CDR2 LQKENI. V lost 0 bases to trimming and J lost 6 bases, with 12 bases between them. CDR3 length equals 15 residues. The CDR3, as DNA: TGTGCCAGCTCACCACCGGGGGGGTTGGGTCAGCCCCAGCATTTT. This translates into CASSPPGGLGQPQHF.

This clone was seen a few times. V is TRBV30 and J is TRBJ2-6; 7 bases are shared with TRBD1. Per germline, CDR1 GTSNPN and CDR2 SVGIG (reference sequence). CDR3 length: 13 amino acids. Unmatched junction bases numbered 0, after V lost 5 bases and J lost 2 bases. Here the CDR3 reads CAWDRAGANVLTF. The CDR3 DNA reads TGTGCCTGGGACAGGGCTGGGGCCAACGTCCTGACTTTC.

This clone was observed a few times. The V and J genes are TRBV4-1 and TRBJ2-2, with 8 bases identical to TRBD1. The length of the CDR3 is 16 residues. Germline V gene data show CDR1 as MGHRA and CDR2 as YSYEKL. V shed 4 bases and J 0 bases; nucleotides not matched to a gene: 4. CDR3 in amino acids: CASSPEGQANTGELFF. DNA for the CDR3: TGCGCCAGCAGCCCAGAGGGACAGGCGAACACCGGGGAGCTGTTTTTT.

This clone was observed a handful of times. This chain uses TRBV9 with TRBJ1-5, with 10 bases that match TRBD1. The germline CDR1 and CDR2 sequences are SGDLS and YYNGEE. The J segment lost 2 bases and the V segment lost 1 base, leaving 3 bases of the junction unmatched. The CDR3 runs to 16 residues. The DNA of the CDR3 is TGTGCCAGCAGCGTAACAGGACAGGGGGGCAATCAGCCCCAGCATTTT. Its protein product is CASSVTGQGGNQPQHF.

V and J are TRBV6-5 and TRBJ2-7; 7 positions agree with TRBD2. Germline values: CDR1 MNHEY, CDR2 SVGAGI. There are 14 residues in the CDR3. The J segment lost 7 bases and the V segment lost 6 bases, leaving 12 bases of the junction unmatched. CDR3 protein: CASSHDLMGGEQYF. The CDR3 nucleotides are TGTGCCAGCAGCCACGACCTCATGGGAGGGGAGCAGTACTTC.

This sequence joins TRBV19 and TRBJ2-5, with D perhaps given as TRBD1 or TRBD2 (8 bases each). The CDR3 consists of 16 residues. Germline lookup yields CDR1 LNHDA and CDR2 SQIVND (reference sequence). V lost 5 bases to trimming and J lost 9 bases, with 25 bases between them. The CDR3 sequence is CASSLSGGGLAGSQYF. The CDR3 DNA reads as TGTGCCAGTAGTTTGTCAGGGGGCGGTCTAGCGGGCTCCCAGTACTTC.

The chain joins TRBV7-8 to TRBJ1-1; D is unclear. CDR1 is SGHVS, CDR2 FQNEAQ, per germline. The CDR3 runs 14 residues. Trimming cost V 4 bases and J 6 bases, with 15 bases left between them. CDR3 amino acids: CASSSPGHHPEAFF. CDR3 in DNA: TGTGCCAGCAGCTCACCGGGCCACCATCCTGAAGCTTTCTTT.

The chain joins TRBV7-2 to TRBJ1-2, with 10 bases that match TRBD1. V trimming: 1 base; J trimming: 9 bases; junction bases outside the gene matches: 5. The germline V gene has CDR1 SGHTA and CDR2 FQGNSA. The CDR3 totals 14 residues. CDR3 sequence reads: CASSLGTGGRSYTF. Written as DNA, the CDR3 is TGTGCCAGCAGCTTAGGGACAGGGGGTAGAAGCTACACCTTC.

The chain joins TRBV10-3 to TRBJ1-2; D uncertain. Trimming removed 2 bases at V and 7 bases at J, with 14 bases between. The CDR3 has 14 residues. Germline lookup yields CDR1 ENHRY and CDR2 SYGVKD. The CDR3 here is CAISEDTRKAGYTF. The CDR3, as DNA: TGTGCCATCAGTGAGGACACCAGGAAGGCTGGCTACACCTTC.

This sequence joins TRBV20-1 and TRBJ1-2, with D unresolved. This CDR3 region has 11 residues. Per germline, CDR1 DFQATT and CDR2 SNEGSKA (reference sequence). Trimming took off 6 bases at V and 5 bases at J, with 10 bases between the two ends. The CDR3 sequence is CSAWARYGYTF. CDR3 DNA: TGCAGTGCCTGGGCCAGATATGGCTACACCTTC.

A few counts support this clone. Other DNA sequences within the sample encode an identical CDR3. The gene calls are TRBV5-1 and TRBJ2-7, with 8 bases lining up with TRBD2. This CDR3 spans 14 amino acids. Germline V lookup: CDR1 SGHRS, CDR2 YFSETQ. V lost 1 base to trimming and J lost 0 bases; unmatched junction nucleotides: 0. The CDR3 loop reads CASSLSGSSYEQYF. In DNA form, the CDR3 reads TGCGCCAGCAGCTTGAGCGGGAGCTCCTACGAGCAGTACTTC.

The chain recombines TRBV6-1 with TRBJ2-5; maybe TRBD2 (6 bases). The CDR3 totals 12 residues. The germline V and J ends were trimmed by 5 bases and 4 bases, with 8 bases remaining between them. The germline V gene has CDR1 MNHNS and CDR2 SASEGT. The CDR3 spells CASSQTRETQYF. The CDR3 region has the DNA TGTGCCAGCAGTCAGACTAGAGAGACCCAGTACTTC.

The CDR3 bases are TGTGCCAGCAGTGAGCCGTCTTCTCGCCTCTACGAGCAGTACTTC. Translated: CASSEPSSRLYEQYF. This chain uses TRBV6-1 with TRBJ2-7; D remains ambiguous. The germline V and J ends were trimmed by 3 bases and 3 bases, with 15 bases remaining between them. This CDR3 region has 15 residues. The germline V gene encodes CDR1 MNHNS and CDR2 SASEGT.

This clone has a count of ten or more. The chain couples TRBV5-1 to TRBJ1-4; 7 bases are shared with TRBD1. Germline V CDR1 and CDR2: SGHRS, YFSETQ. Losses at the gene ends were 4 bases for V and 3 bases for J; bases not matched to a gene: 6. CDR3 length: 15 residues. The CDR3 sequence: CASSPTGDPNEKLFF. CDR3 in DNA: TGCGCCAGCAGCCCCACAGGGGATCCTAATGAAAAACTGTTTTTT.

This clone turned up a few times. V usage is TRBV19 and J usage is TRBJ1-1; D is unclear. Germline CDR1 reads LNHDA; CDR2 reads SQIVND (reference sequence). The CDR3 spans 12 residues. The germline V and J ends were trimmed by 7 bases and 4 bases, with 10 bases remaining between them. Written as DNA, the CDR3 is TGTGCCAGTACCGGGTCTAGCACTGAAGCTTTCTTT. Amino acids: CASTGSSTEAFF.

This clone has just a few counts. V is TRBV9 and J is TRBJ2-2; D uncertain. The V end lost 3 bases, the J end lost 6 bases, and 9 bases lay between the germline ends. Germline CDR1 reads SGDLS; CDR2 reads YYNGEE. The CDR3 has 13 amino acids. The CDR3 DNA sequence: TGTGCCAGCAGCGGGCCCGACGCCGGGGAGCTGTTTTTT. Translated: CASSGPDAGELFF. Full variable domain (rest looked up from reference TRBV9 and TRBJ2-2): DSGVTQTPKHLITATGQRVTLRCSPRSGDLSVYWYQQSLDQGLQFLIQYYNGEERAKGNILERFSAQQFPDLHSELNLSSLELGDSALYFCASSGPDAGELFFGEGSRLTVL.

Only a few counts were recorded for this clone. CDR3 amino acids: CASSLVIGGNQPQHF. CDR3 DNA: TGTGCCAGCAGTTTGGTGATCGGGGGAAATCAGCCCCAGCATTTT. The chain couples TRBV28 to TRBJ1-5, with D perhaps matching TRBD1 (5 bases). The CDR3 sequence is 15 residues long. Germline CDR1 is MDHEN and CDR2 is SYDVKM. The V end lost 3 bases, the J end lost 4 bases, and 13 bases lay between the germline ends.

This clone has just a few counts. V is TRBV13 and J is TRBJ2-5; tentatively, D is TRBD2 (5 bases). The CDR3 has 15 amino acids. V lost 5 bases and J lost 5, with 18 bases in between. CDR1 is PRHDT and CDR2 is FYEKMQ in the germline V gene (reference sequence). The CDR3 nucleotides read TGTGCCAGCAGCACTGTTGGATTACGAGGGGAGACCCAGTACTTC. It codes for CASSTVGLRGETQYF.

The chain has TRBV10-3 and TRBJ2-1, with 14 bases matching TRBD2. The CDR3 extends over 18 amino acids. The V segment lost 3 bases and the J segment 0 bases; nucleotides outside the gene matches: 4. Germline CDR1 ENHRY, CDR2 SYGVKD. CDR3 coding DNA: TGTGCCATCAGTGAAGGGACTAGCGGGAGTCACTCCTACAATGAGCAGTTCTTC. Amino acids: CAISEGTSGSHSYNEQFF.

This clone was seen once. This chain joins TRBV5-6 and TRBJ1-1, with 10 bases matching TRBD1. Germline V gene data show CDR1 as SGHDT and CDR2 as YYEEEE. The V and J ends lost 4 bases and 5 bases, in that order; junction bases with no gene match: 8. The CDR3 sequence is 15 residues long. CDR3: CASSASTGGRTEAFF. DNA for the CDR3: TGTGCCAGCAGCGCGTCGACAGGGGGCCGTACTGAAGCTTTCTTT.

In the case of this clone: This CDR3 is also generated by other DNA sequences in the sample. V and J are TRBV18 and TRBJ2-3; D is uncertain. The germline gives CDR1 KGHSH, CDR2 LQKENI. CDR3 length: 11 residues. V was shortened by 3 bases and J by 4 bases, with 2 bases between the two germline ends. The CDR3 loop is CASSPADTQYF. The CDR3 bases are TGTGCCAGCTCACCGGCAGATACGCAGTATTTT.

V gene TRBV7-2 combines with J gene TRBJ2-1, with TRBD2 matching 8 bases. CDR3 length: 17 amino acids. The V gene end was trimmed by 5 bases and the J gene end by 0 bases; junction bases not matched to a gene: 9. Per the germline V gene, CDR1 is SGHTA and CDR2 is FQGNSA. Here the CDR3 DNA reads TGTGCCAGCAGCGCCGCCGCGGGAGGCAGCTCCTACAATGAGCAGTTCTTC. This translates into CASSAAAGGSSYNEQFF.

Only a few counts were recorded for this clone. This chain uses TRBV10-3 with TRBJ2-7; TRBD1 might be the D (6 bases). From germline, CDR1 is ENHRY and CDR2 SYGVKD. The CDR3 is made up of 17 amino acids. Trimming removed 6 bases at V and 1 base at J, with 22 bases between. CDR3 in DNA: TGTGCCATCAGGGACAGAGGGAGCGGCGGCCAATCCTACGAGCAGTACTTC. Translation: CAIRDRGSGGQSYEQYF.

This chain connects TRBV30 to TRBJ1-4, with D tentatively TRBD1 (6 bases). This CDR3 region has 15 residues. Germline V lookup: CDR1 GTSNPN, CDR2 SVGIG (reference sequence). The germline V and J ends were trimmed by 2 bases and 8 bases, with 18 bases remaining between them. For the CDR3, the DNA is TGTGCCTGGAGTAAGGCCCAGGGGTCGGGAGAAAAACTGTTTTTT. Its translation is CAWSKAQGSGEKLFF.

The chain couples TRBV27 to TRBJ1-4, with no clear D. V was cut by 2 bases and J by 0 bases, with 7 bases left in between. CDR1 is MNHEY and CDR2 is SMNVEV in the germline V gene (reference sequence). The CDR3 is made up of 15 amino acids. CDR3 region: CASSLSGATNEKLFF. The CDR3 DNA follows: TGTGCCAGCAGTTTAAGCGGTGCAACTAATGAAAAACTGTTTTTT.